This paragraph covers one T cell receptor beta chain sequence. Its matching antigen is unknown. TCRdb's table, derived via immunoSEQ multiplex PCR, lists solely in-frame clones and lacks some. The table has 75,000 to 90,000 clones, 80% to 90% seen once. Anyone with autoimmune disease history or systemic immunosuppression was excluded. Sampling of blood occurred at baseline, cycle 4 day 1, and cycle 7 day 1. The data stem from a study of OX40 agonist ivuxolimab in advanced cancers. The wider study: Anti-PD-1, anti-PD-L1 or anti-CTLA-4 therapy given earlier was allowed, and 30% to 45% had some.

CDR1 and CDR2 from the germline V gene are SGHDT and YYEEEE. The V end was cut by 1 base, the J end by 2 bases, with 9 bases between. This CDR3 contains 15 residues. Overall study results and limits: Partial responders at 0.1-3.0 mg/kg showed near-lowest clonal expansion.

This sample comprised CD4+ or CD8+ T cells sorted from blood, obtained in a trial of the OX40 agonist ivuxolimab. The chain recombines TRBV5-6 with TRBJ2-2; D uncertain. The source of this sequence is an adult with an advanced solid tumor such as melanoma, head and neck, liver or kidney cancer. The chain's CDR3 is CASSLNPGNTGELFF. CDR3 coding DNA: TGTGCCAGCAGCTTGAACCCGGGTAACACCGGGGAGCTGTTTTTT.